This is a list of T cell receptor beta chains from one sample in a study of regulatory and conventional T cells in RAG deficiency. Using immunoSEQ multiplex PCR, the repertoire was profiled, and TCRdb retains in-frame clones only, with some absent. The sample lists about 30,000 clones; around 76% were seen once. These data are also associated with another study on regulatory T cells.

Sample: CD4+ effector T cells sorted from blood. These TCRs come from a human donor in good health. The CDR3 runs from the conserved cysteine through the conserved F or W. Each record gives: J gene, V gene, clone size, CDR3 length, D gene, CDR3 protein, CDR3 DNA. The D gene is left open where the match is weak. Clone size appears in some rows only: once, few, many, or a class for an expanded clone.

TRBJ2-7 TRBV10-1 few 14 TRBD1 CASSRDRFSYEQYF TGCGCCAGCAGTCGGGACAGATTCTCCTACGAGCAGTACTTC
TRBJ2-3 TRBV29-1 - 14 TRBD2 CSVEPSGGIDTQYF TGCAGCGTTGAACCCAGCGGGGGGATAGATACGCAGTATTTT
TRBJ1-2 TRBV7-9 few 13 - CASSLTADYGYTF TGTGCCAGCAGCTTGACGGCAGATTATGGCTACACCTTC
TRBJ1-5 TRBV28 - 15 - CASSLRQADNQPQHF TGTGCCAGCAGCCTACGACAGGCGGACAATCAGCCCCAGCATTTT
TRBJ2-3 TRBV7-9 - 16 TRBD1 CASSSGDRGGTDTQYF TGTGCCAGCAGCTCAGGAGACAGGGGAGGCACAGATACGCAGTATTTT
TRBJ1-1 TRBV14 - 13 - CASSQEANTEAFF TGTGCCAGCAGCCAAGAAGCAAACACTGAAGCTTTCTTT
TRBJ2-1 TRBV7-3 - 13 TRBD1 CASSVDRVREQFF TGTGCCAGCAGCGTCGACAGGGTGAGAGAGCAGTTCTTC
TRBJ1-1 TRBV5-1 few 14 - CASSFSHLNTEAFF TGCGCCAGCAGCTTTTCCCACTTGAACACTGAAGCTTTCTTT
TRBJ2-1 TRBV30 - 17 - CAWSVRAAGGRVGEQFF TGTGCCTGGAGTGTACGGGCGGCCGGGGGGCGGGTGGGGGAGCAGTTCTTC
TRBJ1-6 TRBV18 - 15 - CASSPLIGAGSPLHF TGTGCCAGCTCACCTCTGATAGGGGCTGGCTCACCCCTCCACTTT
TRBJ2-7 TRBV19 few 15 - CASSIAVGATYEQYF TGTGCCAGTAGTATAGCAGTTGGGGCCACCTACGAGCAGTACTTC
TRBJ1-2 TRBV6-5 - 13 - CASTQVGGYGYTF TGTGCCAGCACCCAAGTTGGAGGATATGGCTACACCTTC
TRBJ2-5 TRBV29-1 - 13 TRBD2 CSVAREGQETQYF TGCAGCGTGGCGAGGGAGGGTCAAGAGACCCAGTACTTC
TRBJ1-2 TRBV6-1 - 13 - CASSERASYGYTF TGTGCCAGCAGTGAGAGGGCGTCCTATGGCTACACCTTC
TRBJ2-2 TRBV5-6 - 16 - CASSLTRRWNTGELFF TGTGCCAGCAGCTTGACCCGACGGTGGAACACCGGGGAGCTGTTTTTT
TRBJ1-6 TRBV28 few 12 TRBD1 CAMGTGATPLHF TGTGCCATGGGTACAGGGGCGACACCCCTCCACTTT
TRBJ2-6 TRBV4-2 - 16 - CASSQVEGSGANVLTF TGTGCCAGCAGCCAAGTGGAGGGATCCGGGGCCAACGTCCTGACTTTC
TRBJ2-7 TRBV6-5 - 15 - CASSYSRVFTYEQYF TGTGCCAGCAGTTACTCGAGGGTTTTTACCTACGAGCAGTACTTC
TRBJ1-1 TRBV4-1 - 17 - CASSQVLERGARTEAFF TGCGCCAGCAGCCAAGTTCTCGAAAGGGGCGCGAGGACTGAAGCTTTCTTT
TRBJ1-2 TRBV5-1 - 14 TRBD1 CASSLVAGGYGYTF TGCGCCAGCAGCTTGGTGGCAGGGGGATATGGCTACACCTTC
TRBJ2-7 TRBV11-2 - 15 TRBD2 CASSLELAGSTEQYF TGTGCCAGCAGCTTAGAACTAGCGGGGTCCACCGAGCAGTACTTC
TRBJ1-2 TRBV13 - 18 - CASSRIIARPSLFYGYTF TGTGCCAGCAGCCGTATTATTGCCAGACCGAGTTTGTTCTATGGCTACACCTTC
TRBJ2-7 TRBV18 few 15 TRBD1 CASSPSIQGMYEQYF TGTGCCAGCTCACCATCTATACAGGGGATGTACGAGCAGTACTTC
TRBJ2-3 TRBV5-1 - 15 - CASSSGGARTDTQYF TGCGCCAGCAGCTCCGGAGGGGCCCGCACAGATACGCAGTATTTT
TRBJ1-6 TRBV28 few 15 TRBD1 CASSLQGAANSPLHF TGTGCCAGCAGTTTACAGGGGGCGGCTAATTCACCCCTCCACTTT
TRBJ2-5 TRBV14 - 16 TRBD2 CASSRRTSGLRETQYF TGTGCCAGCAGCCGCCGGACTAGCGGGTTGAGGGAGACCCAGTACTTC
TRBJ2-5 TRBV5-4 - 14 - CASSLALNQETQYF TGTGCCAGCAGCTTGGCCCTAAACCAAGAGACCCAGTACTTC
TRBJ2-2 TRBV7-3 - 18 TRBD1 CASSPRWRDRTDTGELFF TGTGCCAGCAGCCCGAGATGGAGGGACAGGACCGACACCGGGGAGCTGTTTTTT
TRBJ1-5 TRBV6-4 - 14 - CASSDSGGWQPQHF TGTGCCAGCAGTGACTCCGGGGGCTGGCAGCCCCAGCATTTT
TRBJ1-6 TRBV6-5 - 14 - CASTIGGRNSPLHF TGTGCCAGTACTATAGGGGGTCGAAACTCACCCCTCCACTTT
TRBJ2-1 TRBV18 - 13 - CASSAVAVNEQFF TGTGCCAGCTCGGCAGTTGCTGTCAATGAGCAGTTCTTC
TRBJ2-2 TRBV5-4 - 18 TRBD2 CASSLGGLAGGNTGELFF TGTGCCAGCAGCTTGGGTGGACTAGCGGGGGGGAACACCGGGGAGCTGTTTTTT
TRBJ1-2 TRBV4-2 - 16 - CASSQDRNNYNYGYTF TGTGCCAGCAGCCAAGATCGGAATAACTACAACTATGGCTACACCTTC
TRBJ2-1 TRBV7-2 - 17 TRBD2 CASSFSGGAFSYNEQFF TGTGCCAGCAGCTTTAGCGGGGGGGCGTTCTCCTACAATGAGCAGTTCTTC
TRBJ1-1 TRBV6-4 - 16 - CASSDLVGDKNTEAFF TGTGCCAGCAGTGATCTCGTGGGGGACAAGAACACTGAAGCTTTCTTT
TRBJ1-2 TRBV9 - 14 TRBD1 CASSVEGQGNGYTF TGTGCCAGCAGCGTAGAGGGACAGGGCAACGGCTACACCTTC
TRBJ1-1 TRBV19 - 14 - CASRLAGLNTEAFF TGTGCCAGTAGACTTGCGGGGCTGAACACTGAAGCTTTCTTT
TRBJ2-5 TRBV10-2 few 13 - CASSESALGTQYF TGCGCCAGCAGTGAGTCGGCTTTGGGGACCCAGTACTTC
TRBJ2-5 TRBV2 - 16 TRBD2 CASRAHSGAPKETQYF TGTGCCAGCAGGGCCCATAGCGGGGCGCCGAAAGAGACCCAGTACTTC
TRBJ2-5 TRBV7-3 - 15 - CASSNYGGAGETQYF TGTGCCAGCAGCAATTACGGAGGGGCAGGGGAGACCCAGTACTTC
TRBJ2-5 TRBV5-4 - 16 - CASSPIGGAGQETQYF TGTGCCAGCAGCCCCATAGGGGGGGCCGGGCAAGAGACCCAGTACTTC
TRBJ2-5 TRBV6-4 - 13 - CAPWGRYQETQYF TGTGCCCCCTGGGGGCGCTACCAAGAGACCCAGTACTTC
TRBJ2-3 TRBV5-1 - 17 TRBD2 CASSLGPAGGTTDTQYF TGCGCCAGCAGCTTGGGACCAGCGGGGGGGACCACAGATACGCAGTATTTT
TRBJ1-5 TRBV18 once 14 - CASSENKGNQPQHF TGTGCCAGCTCCGAGAACAAGGGAAATCAGCCCCAGCATTTT
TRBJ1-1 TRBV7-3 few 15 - CASSLQRLGNTEAFF TGTGCCAGCAGCTTACAACGGCTCGGGAACACTGAAGCTTTCTTT
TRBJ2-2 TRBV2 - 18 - CASRPLRRIGPNTGELFF TGTGCCAGCAGACCTCTTCGACGGATTGGGCCGAACACCGGGGAGCTGTTTTTT
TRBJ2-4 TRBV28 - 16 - CASSSRTGRGGGIQYF TGTGCCAGCAGTTCCCGGACAGGAAGGGGAGGGGGCATTCAGTACTTC
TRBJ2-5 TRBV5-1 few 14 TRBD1 CASSLGTGEETQYF TGCGCCAGCAGCTTGGGGACAGGGGAGGAGACCCAGTACTTC
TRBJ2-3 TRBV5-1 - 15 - CASSLSDRVTDTQYF TGCGCCAGCAGCTTGTCGGACAGAGTGACAGATACGCAGTATTTT
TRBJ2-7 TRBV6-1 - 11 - CASQVLYEQYF TGTGCCAGCCAGGTTCTCTACGAGCAGTACTTC
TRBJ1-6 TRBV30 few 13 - CAWLTKGNSPLHF TGTGCCTGGTTGACAAAAGGCAATTCACCCCTCCACTTT
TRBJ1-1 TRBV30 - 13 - CAWIVRANTEAFF TGTGCCTGGATCGTCAGGGCAAACACTGAAGCTTTCTTT
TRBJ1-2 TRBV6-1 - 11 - CASTLNYGYTF TGTGCCAGCACCCTTAACTATGGCTACACCTTC
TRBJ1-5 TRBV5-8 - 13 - CASSPREHQPQHF TGTGCCAGCAGCCCCCGGGAGCATCAGCCCCAGCATTTT
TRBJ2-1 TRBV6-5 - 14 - CASSYSNKRDEQFF TGTGCCAGCAGTTACTCGAACAAGCGAGATGAGCAGTTCTTC
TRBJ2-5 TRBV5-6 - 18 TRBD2 CASSSSIGTSGPQETQYF TGTGCCAGCAGCTCGTCAATTGGGACTAGCGGACCACAAGAGACCCAGTACTTC
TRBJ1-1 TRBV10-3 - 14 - CAISEDRSLMVAFF TGTGCCATCAGTGAGGACCGCAGTTTGATGGTGGCTTTCTTT
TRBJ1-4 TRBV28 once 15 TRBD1 CASSSYRGANEKLFF TGTGCCAGCAGTTCGTACAGGGGGGCTAATGAAAAACTGTTTTTT
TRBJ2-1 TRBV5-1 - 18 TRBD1 CASSLAPVRGRPYNEQFF TGCGCCAGCAGCTTGGCTCCCGTAAGGGGGCGGCCCTACAATGAGCAGTTCTTC
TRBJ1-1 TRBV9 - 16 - CASSVVPPTGNTEAFF TGTGCCAGCAGCGTAGTACCACCCACGGGGAACACTGAAGCTTTCTTT